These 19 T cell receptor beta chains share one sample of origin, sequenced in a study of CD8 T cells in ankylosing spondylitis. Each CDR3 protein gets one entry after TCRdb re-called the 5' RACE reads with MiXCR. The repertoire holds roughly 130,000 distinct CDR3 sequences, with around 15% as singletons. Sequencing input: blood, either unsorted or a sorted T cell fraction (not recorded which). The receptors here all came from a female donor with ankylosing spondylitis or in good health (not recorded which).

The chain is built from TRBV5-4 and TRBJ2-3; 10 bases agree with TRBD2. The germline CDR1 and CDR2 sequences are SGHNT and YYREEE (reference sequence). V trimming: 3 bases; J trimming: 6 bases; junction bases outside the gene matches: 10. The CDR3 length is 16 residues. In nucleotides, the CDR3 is TGTGCCAGCAGCTCCGGAGCGGGGGGGCCCACCGATACGCAGTATTTT. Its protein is CASSSGAGGPTDTQYF.

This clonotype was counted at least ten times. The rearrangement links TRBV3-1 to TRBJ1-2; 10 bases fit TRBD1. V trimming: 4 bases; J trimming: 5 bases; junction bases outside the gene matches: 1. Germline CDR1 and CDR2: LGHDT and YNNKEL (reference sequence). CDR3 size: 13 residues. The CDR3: CASSPGQGYGYTF. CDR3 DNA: TGTGCCAGCAGCCCGGGACAGGGGTATGGCTACACCTTC.

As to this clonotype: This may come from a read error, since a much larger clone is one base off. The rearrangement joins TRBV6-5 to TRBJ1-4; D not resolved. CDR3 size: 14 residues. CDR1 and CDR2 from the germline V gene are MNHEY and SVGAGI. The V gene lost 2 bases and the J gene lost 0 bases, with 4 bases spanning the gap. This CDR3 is CASSYGTTNEKLFF. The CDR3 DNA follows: TGTGCCAGCAGTTACGGGACAACTAATGAAAAACTGTTTTTT.

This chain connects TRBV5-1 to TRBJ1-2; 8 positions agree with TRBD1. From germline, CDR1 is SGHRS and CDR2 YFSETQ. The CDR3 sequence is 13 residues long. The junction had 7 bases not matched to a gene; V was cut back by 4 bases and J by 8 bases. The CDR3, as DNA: TGCGCCAGCAGCCTGACAGGGGAAGGCGGCTACACCTTC. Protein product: CASSLTGEGGYTF.

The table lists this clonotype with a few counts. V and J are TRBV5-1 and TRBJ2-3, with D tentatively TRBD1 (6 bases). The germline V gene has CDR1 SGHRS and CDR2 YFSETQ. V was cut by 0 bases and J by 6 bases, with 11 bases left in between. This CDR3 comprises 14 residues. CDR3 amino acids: CASSLGQVDDTQYF. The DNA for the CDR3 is TGCGCCAGCAGCTTGGGACAGGTCGACGATACGCAGTATTTT.

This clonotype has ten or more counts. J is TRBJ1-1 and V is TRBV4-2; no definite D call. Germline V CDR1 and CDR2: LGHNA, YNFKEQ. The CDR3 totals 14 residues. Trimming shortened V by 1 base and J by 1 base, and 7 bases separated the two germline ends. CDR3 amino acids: CASSQVIKNTEAFF. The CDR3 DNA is TGTGCCAGCAGCCAAGTTATAAAGAACACTGAAGCTTTCTTT.

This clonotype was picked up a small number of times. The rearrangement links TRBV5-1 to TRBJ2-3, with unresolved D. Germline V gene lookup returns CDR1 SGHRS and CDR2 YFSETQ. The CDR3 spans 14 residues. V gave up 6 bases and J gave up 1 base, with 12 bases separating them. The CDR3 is CASTASPGTDTQYF. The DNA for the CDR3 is TGCGCCAGCACGGCCTCTCCTGGCACAGATACGCAGTATTTT.

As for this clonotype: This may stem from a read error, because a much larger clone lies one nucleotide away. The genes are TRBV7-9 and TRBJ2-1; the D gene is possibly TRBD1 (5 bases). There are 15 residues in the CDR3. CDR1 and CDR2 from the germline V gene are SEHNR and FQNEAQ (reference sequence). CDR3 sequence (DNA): TGTGCCAACAGCTTGGGTCAGGGTCGTCGCAATGAGCAGTTCTTC. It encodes CANSLGQGRRNEQFF. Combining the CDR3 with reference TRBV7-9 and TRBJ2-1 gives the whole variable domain DTGVSQNPRHKITKRGQNVTFRCDPISEHNRLYWYRQTLGQGPEFLTYFQNEAQLEKSRLLSDRFSAERPKGSFSTLEIQRTEQGDSAMYLCANSLGQGRRNEQFFGPGTRLTVL.

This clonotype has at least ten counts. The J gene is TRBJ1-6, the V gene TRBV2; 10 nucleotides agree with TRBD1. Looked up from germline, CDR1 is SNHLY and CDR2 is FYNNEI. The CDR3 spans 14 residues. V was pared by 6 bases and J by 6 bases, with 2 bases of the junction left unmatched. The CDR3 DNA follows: TGTGCCAGCAGCGGACAGGGGGTTAATTCACCCCTCCACTTT. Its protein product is CASSGQGVNSPLHF.

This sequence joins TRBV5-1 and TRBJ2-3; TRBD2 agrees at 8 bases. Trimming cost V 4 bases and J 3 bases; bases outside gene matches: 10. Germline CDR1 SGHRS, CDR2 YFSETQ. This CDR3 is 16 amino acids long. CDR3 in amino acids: CASSPRQSGSTDTQYF. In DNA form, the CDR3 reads TGCGCCAGCAGCCCCAGACAGAGCGGGAGTACAGATACGCAGTATTTT. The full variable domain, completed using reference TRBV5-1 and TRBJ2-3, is KAGVTQTPRYLIKTRGQQVTLSCSPISGHRSVSWYQQTPGQGLQFLFEYFSETQRNKGNFPGRFSGRQFSNSRSEMNVSTLELGDSALYLCASSPRQSGSTDTQYFGPGTRLTVL.

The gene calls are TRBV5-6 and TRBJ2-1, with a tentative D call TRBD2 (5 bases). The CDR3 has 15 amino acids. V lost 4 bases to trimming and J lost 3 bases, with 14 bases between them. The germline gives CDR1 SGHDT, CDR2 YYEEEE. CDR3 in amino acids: CASSPDGGFYNEQFF. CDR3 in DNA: TGTGCCAGCAGCCCCGATGGAGGCTTCTACAATGAGCAGTTCTTC.

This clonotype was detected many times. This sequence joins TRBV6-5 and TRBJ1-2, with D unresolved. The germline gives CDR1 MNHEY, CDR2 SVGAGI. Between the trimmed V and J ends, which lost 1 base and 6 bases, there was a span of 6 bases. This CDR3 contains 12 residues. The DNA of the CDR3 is TGTGCCAGCAGTTACTACGGGGATGGCTACACCTTC. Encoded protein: CASSYYGDGYTF.

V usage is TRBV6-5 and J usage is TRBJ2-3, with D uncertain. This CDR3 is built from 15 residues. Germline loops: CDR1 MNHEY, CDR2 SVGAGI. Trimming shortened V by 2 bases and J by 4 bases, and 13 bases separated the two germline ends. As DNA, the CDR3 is TGTGCCAGCAGTTACGGTCCCATTCGGCCAGATACGCAGTATTTT. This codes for CASSYGPIRPDTQYF.

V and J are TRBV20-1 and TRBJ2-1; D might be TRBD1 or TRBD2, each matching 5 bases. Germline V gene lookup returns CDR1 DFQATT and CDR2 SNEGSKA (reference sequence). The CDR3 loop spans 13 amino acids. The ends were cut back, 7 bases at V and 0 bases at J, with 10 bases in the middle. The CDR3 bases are TGCAGTGGGTGGGACGTCTCCTACAATGAGCAGTTCTTC. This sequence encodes CSGWDVSYNEQFF.

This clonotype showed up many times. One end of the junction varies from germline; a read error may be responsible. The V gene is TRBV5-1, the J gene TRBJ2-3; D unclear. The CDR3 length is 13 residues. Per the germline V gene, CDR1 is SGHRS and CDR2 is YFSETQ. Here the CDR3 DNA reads TGTGCCAGCAGCTTAGCCGGAGCAGATACGCAGTATTTT. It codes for CASSLAGADTQYF. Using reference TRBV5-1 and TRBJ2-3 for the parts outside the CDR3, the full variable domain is KAGVTQTPRYLIKTRGQQVTLSCSPISGHRSVSWYQQTPGQGLQFLFEYFSETQRNKGNFPGRFSGRQFSNSRSEMNVSTLELGDSALYLCASSLAGADTQYFGPGTRLTVL.

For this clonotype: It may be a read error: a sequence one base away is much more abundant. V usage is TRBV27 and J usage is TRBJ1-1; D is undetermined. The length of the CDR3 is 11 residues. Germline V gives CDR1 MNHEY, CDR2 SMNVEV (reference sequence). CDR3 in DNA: TGTGCCGGCAGTTTGGGCCCTGAAGCTTTCTTT. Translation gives CAGSLGPEAFF.

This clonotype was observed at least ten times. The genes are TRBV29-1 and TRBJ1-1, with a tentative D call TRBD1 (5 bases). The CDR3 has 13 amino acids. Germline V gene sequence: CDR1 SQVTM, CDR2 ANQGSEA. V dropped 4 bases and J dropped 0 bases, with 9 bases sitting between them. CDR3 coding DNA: TGCAGCGTTGCGGGACGGATGAACACTGAAGCTTTCTTT. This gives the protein CSVAGRMNTEAFF.

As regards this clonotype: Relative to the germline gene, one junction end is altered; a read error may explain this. In DNA form, the CDR3 reads TGCAGTGCTTCCAGGAACACCGGGGAGCCGTTTTTT. It translates to CSASRNTGEPFF. The V gene is TRBV20-1, the J gene TRBJ2-2; TRBD2 might be the D (5 bases). This CDR3 spans 12 amino acids. CDR1 is DFQATT, CDR2 SNEGSKA, per germline (reference sequence).

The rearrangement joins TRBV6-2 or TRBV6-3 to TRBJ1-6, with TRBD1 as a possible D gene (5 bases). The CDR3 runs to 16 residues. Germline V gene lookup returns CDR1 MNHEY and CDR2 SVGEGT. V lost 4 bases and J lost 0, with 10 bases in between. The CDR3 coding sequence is TGTGCCAGCAGTTGGGGGTTGAGCTCCTATAATTCACCCCTCCACTTT. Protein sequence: CASSWGLSSYNSPLHF.